This T cell receptor beta chain was obtained from a study of T cell responses to AZD1222 COVID-19 vaccine (dated by TCRdb to 2020 to 2022). Looking at the study overall: AZD1222 recipients whose second dose came at about 4 weeks and those whose second dose came at about 12 weeks were combined into one group, since spike-specific TCR depth and breadth did not differ between the two schedules. A total of 233 trial participants underwent TCR sequencing, of whom 207 received two doses of AZD1222 and about 25 received two doses of the MenACWY control vaccine. Trial participants were enrolled into age subgroups of 18-55, 56-69 and 70-plus years, which contained roughly 150, 30 and 60 TCR-sequenced participants, respectively.

The CDR3 regions of human TCRbeta chains were subjected to immunosequencing. As for the authors' bioinformatics: TCRs in the repertoires were matched against a reference library of SARS-CoV-2-specific TCRs that had been generated with the MIRA antigen-specificity platform. Breadth was defined as the fraction of unique TCRs that were SARS-CoV-2-associated. Depth was defined as the fraction of total T cells that were SARS-CoV-2-associated. Using the MIRA data, each spike-specific TCR was mapped to the spike region that the TCR reacts to and placed in a CD4 or CD8 class. Log10-transformed breadth and depth values were compared by one-way ANOVA with Sidak's multiple comparisons tests. Imported from immuneACCESS, the table was reduced by TCRdb to in-frame sequences with V and J called. These copies leave out some clones; in studies compared against another copy, an unresolved V gene accounts for under half, and the cause of the remainder is not known. The V and J calls and clone size come from that table; D and trimming were worked out from the DNA. The sample table contains about 130,000 clones; only one count was recorded for roughly 89% of them. Just under 6.5% of the sample comes from the top ten.

Comments on this clone: The antigen this receptor binds is unknown. Per-base qualities were not stored, and no clone one base away is much larger.

The full study reports these points: In the small 56-69-year group, the increase in depth fell short of significance, most likely because of low power. Most participants were white British and females outnumbered males, and the authors suggested that clonal diversity may have been underestimated. CD4 TCRs associated with the vaccine covered the entire spike protein, and the dominant responses were in regions 160-218 and 743-854. Only six AZD1222 recipients were SARS-CoV-2 seropositive at baseline, limiting conclusions about previously exposed vaccinees. Epitopes outside the regions mutated in the B.1.351 and B.1.1.7 variants were reportedly recognized by nearly half of the unique spike-specific TCRs. Because no day 14 peak-response samples were available, the repertoires could be characterized only after the peak T cell response. Spike-specific TCR breadth and depth rose significantly after two AZD1222 doses compared with day 0 and with MenACWY recipients.

In the paper's terms, the time point label means: baseline before first vaccination. Vaccinee samples were obtained from the UK trials COV001 and COV002, which included a single-blind randomized controlled phase 2/3 trial of AZD1222 (ChAdOx1 nCoV-19) in healthy adults. For TCRbeta chain sequencing, PBMC samples were collected from trial participants at day 0 and at day 28 after the second dose. CDR1 and CDR2 are read off the germline V gene as SGDLS and YYNGEE. Its CDR3 holds 15 amino acids, cysteine through phenylalanine. CDR3 DNA only is kept here, 45 bases in frame from base 1. The V end loses 2 bases and the J end loses 3 bases, and a stretch of 12 bases separates them.

The starting material was peripheral blood, obtained on day 0 of AZD1222 vaccination. This TCR derives from an adult in good health. The chain is made from TRBV9 and TRBJ1-3, with TRBD1 perhaps the D gene, on 6 matching bases. The CDR3 reads CASSVDGGLGNTIYF. The sequenced DNA: TGTGCCAGCAGCGTCGATGGGGGCCTTGGAAACACCATATATTTT.